This T cell receptor (beta chain) was sequenced in a study of blood T cells in healthy people across ages (dated by TCRdb to the mid-2010s). Background for the entire study: Template switching captured roughly one uniquely barcoded TCR beta cDNA molecule per two T cells in model experiments. Age-related changes in TCR beta repertoire diversity were measured in the study by deep sequencing normalized with unique cDNA molecular identifiers. Four age groups were formed from the donors: young (average approximately 15 years), middle-aged (approximately 39), aged (under 70) and long-lived (approximately 80). Donors of different ages were randomly distributed across sequencing lanes to avoid experimental bias. For two donors (one aged 18 to 29 and one aged 80 or older), the study analyzed two additional independent replicas of 1 million unique cDNA reads from the same blood draw. The research as a whole found: Compared with the aged group, the long-lived group had more naive CD4+ T cells, fewer expanded clones and increased TCR diversity, a pattern suggesting age selection. A strong correlation was found between observed TCR beta diversity and the percentage of naive T cells measured by flow cytometry. Because donor CMV infection status was unknown, age-related changes in expanded clonotypes were potentially confounded. Observed TCR beta diversity per million T cells fell roughly linearly with age, and a significant reduction was already apparent by age approximately 40. Because profiling used bulk unsorted PBMCs, naive and antigen-experienced compartments could not be compared conclusively. Estimates of total diversity based on one million sequenced T cells were considered lower bounds and underestimates.

Compared with germline, V lacks 6 bases and J lacks 8 bases; bases without a gene match: 15. Reading from cysteine to phenylalanine, the CDR3 counts 14 amino acids. Only the CDR3 DNA is retained, 42 bases long and in frame from the first base. The germline V gene (reference sequence) yields DFQATT for CDR1 and SNEGSKA for CDR2. Comments on this clonotype: Its cognate antigen has yet to be identified. Base qualities are not provided; no much larger clone lies one nucleotide away.

The donors were roughly 39 Caucasian individuals from Russia, aged 6 to 90 years, who were systemically healthy. Each donor gave 9 to 10 milliliters of peripheral blood, collected into EDTA-treated Vacutainer tubes. Ficoll-Paque density-gradient centrifugation was used to isolate PBMCs, with at least 6 million obtained per sample. Total RNA was extracted from PBMCs with Trizol reagent, with at least 5 micrograms obtained per sample. Naive CD45RAhigh/CD27high T cell percentages were measured by flow cytometry on a PBMC aliquot from every donor. Library generation was performed with 5' RACE. Sequencing took place on an Illumina HiSeq 2500. A second PCR of about 7 to 12 cycles was run with a J-beta primer mix and a sample-barcoded 5' primer. A template-switch 5' adaptor carrying 12 random nucleotides introduced a unique molecular identifier onto each TCR beta cDNA molecule. At least 3 million CDR3-containing paired-end reads were obtained from each sample. The Mint cDNA synthesis kit, primed by a TRBC-specific oligonucleotide, was used to synthesize first-strand cDNA from all RNA. All cDNA was treated with uracil-DNA glycosylase and then went through a first 18-cycle PCR with the universal primers M1SS and BC2_uni_R. In the original analysis: For normalization, 1 million high-quality reads, each with a distinct molecular identifier, were randomly selected from each sample. Instead of being binned into consensus sequences, reads that shared molecular identifiers were thrown out. CDR3 identification, clonotype clustering and error correction used MiTCR with a Q25 quality threshold and the strictest error-elimination algorithm. A nonparametric unseen species model with Euler transformation was used to estimate lower-bound total TCR beta diversity. TCRdb handled the public reads itself, with Q25 trimming in fastp and clone calling in MiXCR, and kept productive beta chains. Here each entry gathers all rows of one CDR3 protein and keeps the most common genes and DNA. TCRdb, rather than the study authors, made the V and J calls. The sample has about 800,000 distinct CDR3 sequences on record, over 45% of them singletons. The ten largest clonotypes hold roughly 22% of the sample.

Sequencing was carried out using blood. The receptor chain draws on TRBV20-1 and TRBJ1-1; TRBD1 fits 7 bases in the junction. This TCR derives from a man aged 25-40 years in good health. CDR3 protein: CSATQTGRGVEAFF. Read as DNA, the sequence is TGCAGTGCAACCCAGACAGGGCGAGGGGTGGAAGCTTTCTTT.